The next 19 T cell receptor beta chains were all read from a single sample in a study of coeliac disease. Generated by immunoSEQ multiplex PCR, the TCRdb table keeps only in-frame clones and is missing some. The data show thousands of clones, 72% seen once. Material: lymphocytes from the gut lamina propria. Receptors were obtained from a man aged 18 to 30 with celiac disease on a gluten-free diet.

This clone was seen just once. This chain uses TRBV5-4 with TRBJ2-3; TRBD2 aligns across 7 bases. CDR3 length: 16 residues. CDR1 and CDR2 (germline): SGHNT, YYREEE (reference sequence). V gave up 0 bases and J gave up 0 bases; unmatched junction bases: 4. The CDR3 bases are TGTGCCAGCAGCTTGGCCGGGACTATCAGCACAGATACGCAGTATTTT. As protein: CASSLAGTISTDTQYF.

This clone was recorded once. The V call is TRBV30, the J call TRBJ1-6; a weak D match, TRBD1 (5 bases). V lost 3 bases to trimming and J lost 14 bases, with 20 bases between them. This CDR3 is 14 amino acids long. In germline, CDR1 is GTSNPN, CDR2 SVGIG (reference sequence). CDR3 DNA: TGTGCCTGGAGGTCCGCTAATTATGGGGGGGCCCTCCACTTT. Translated, it gives CAWRSANYGGALHF.

This chain links TRBV29-1 with TRBJ2-3; 7 bases agree with TRBD1. Germline V gene sequence: CDR1 SQVTM, CDR2 ANQGSEA. J lost 2 bases, V lost 8 bases, and 7 bases had no gene match. CDR3 size: 13 residues. CDR3 sequence: CSPKTGTTDTQYF. The CDR3 DNA sequence: TGCAGCCCGAAGACAGGGACCACAGATACGCAGTATTTT.

This sequence joins TRBV6-1 and TRBJ2-7; the D gene is possibly TRBD2 (6 bases). The germline V gene encodes CDR1 MNHNS and CDR2 SASEGT. The germline V and J ends were trimmed by 5 bases and 1 base, with 9 bases remaining between them. The CDR3 contains 13 residues. CDR3 protein: CASSPGVSYEQYF. In DNA form, the CDR3 reads TGTGCCAGCAGTCCGGGGGTTTCCTACGAGCAGTACTTC.

The CDR3 DNA reads as TGCGCCAGCAGCTGGGGACTAGCTGACGAGCAGTACTTC. It is translated as CASSWGLADEQYF. The gene calls are TRBV5-1 and TRBJ2-7, with 9 nucleotides matching TRBD2. The CDR3 spans 13 residues. Looked up from germline, CDR1 is SGHRS and CDR2 is YFSETQ. Trimming cost V 3 bases and J 5 bases; bases outside gene matches: 3. The complete variable domain, with remaining parts taken from reference TRBV5-1 and TRBJ2-7, reads KAGVTQTPRYLIKTRGQQVTLSCSPISGHRSVSWYQQTPGQGLQFLFEYFSETQRNKGNFPGRFSGRQFSNSRSEMNVSTLELGDSALYLCASSWGLADEQYFGPGTRLTVT.

This chain uses TRBV28 with TRBJ1-6, with 12 bases aligning to TRBD1. The V and J ends lost 7 bases and 11 bases, in that order; junction bases with no gene match: 15. The length of the CDR3 is 17 residues. The V gene's germline CDR1 is MDHEN and CDR2 SYDVKM. The CDR3 spells CASISFYGTGGSAPLHF. CDR3 DNA sequence: TGTGCCAGCATCAGTTTTTACGGGACAGGGGGCTCAGCACCCCTCCACTTT. The full variable domain, completed using reference TRBV28 and TRBJ1-6, is DVKVTQSSRYLVKRTGEKVFLECVQDMDHENMFWYRQDPGLGLRLIYFSYDVKMKEKGDIPEGYSVSREKKERFSLILESASTNQTSMYLCASISFYGTGGSAPLHFGNGTRLTVT.

CDR3 sequence (DNA): TGTGCCAGCAGCTTAGCAGCGGGGGACTACGAGCAGTACTTC. Its translation: CASSLAAGDYEQYF. The chain carries TRBV7-9 and TRBJ2-7; the match to TRBD2 covers 8 bases. CDR1 is SEHNR, CDR2 FQNEAQ, per germline (reference sequence). After removal of 0 bases from V and 3 bases from J, the junction contained 1 base not matched to a gene. This CDR3 comprises 14 residues.

The rearrangement links TRBV18 to TRBJ1-4; possible D gene TRBD1, 6 bases. Trimming removed 2 bases from V and 6 bases from J, with 10 bases in between. Germline-derived CDR1 and CDR2 are KGHSH and LQKENI. The CDR3 runs to 14 residues. The chain's CDR3 is CASSPNRVDEKLFF. CDR3 nucleotides: TGTGCCAGCTCACCAAACAGGGTGGATGAAAAACTGTTTTTT.

This rearrangement joins TRBV7-2 to TRBJ2-3, with D possibly TRBD1 on 6 matching bases. The CDR3 totals 16 residues. Germline loops: CDR1 SGHTA, CDR2 FQGNSA. V was cut by 5 bases and J by 0 bases, with 15 bases left in between. The CDR3 DNA is TGTGCCAGCAGCACCCGTGGGACATACAGCACAGATACGCAGTATTTT. This encodes CASSTRGTYSTDTQYF.

The rearrangement joins TRBV7-2 to TRBJ2-1; D ambiguous. This CDR3 region has 12 residues. The germline V gene encodes CDR1 SGHTA and CDR2 FQGNSA. The V gene lost 5 bases and the J gene lost 2 bases, with 4 bases spanning the gap. This chain's CDR3 is CASSQTYNEQFF. As DNA, the CDR3 is TGTGCCAGCAGCCAGACCTACAATGAGCAGTTCTTC.

The chain uses TRBV4-1 and TRBJ1-2; TRBD1 might be the D (5 bases). Germline V gene data show CDR1 as MGHRA and CDR2 as YSYEKL. The V and J ends lost 4 bases and 8 bases respectively, with 14 bases between them. This CDR3 spans 13 amino acids. The CDR3 loop reads CASSPQALGGYTF. The CDR3 region has the DNA TGCGCCAGCAGCCCACAGGCTCTGGGCGGCTACACCTTC.

This clone showed up just a few times. The J gene is TRBJ2-1, the V gene TRBV19, with a tentative D call TRBD2 (6 bases). CDR1 and CDR2 from the germline V gene are LNHDA and SQIVND (reference sequence). The CDR3 is made up of 14 amino acids. Deletions cut 3 bases from V and 1 base from J, with 7 bases between. In DNA, the CDR3 is TGTGCCAGTAGTATTCGGGGGTCCTACAATGAGCAGTTCTTC. It specifies CASSIRGSYNEQFF. The full variable domain, rest sourced from reference TRBV19 and TRBJ2-1, is DGGITQSPKYLFRKEGQNVTLSCEQNLNHDAMYWYRQDPGQGLRLIYYSQIVNDFQKGDIAEGYSVSREKKESFPLTVTSAQKNPTAFYLCASSIRGSYNEQFFGPGTRLTVL.

The chain has TRBV5-1 and TRBJ1-1, with TRBD1 matching 7 bases. V was pared by 4 bases and J by 11 bases, with 17 bases of the junction left unmatched. The CDR3 spans 15 residues. Germline values: CDR1 SGHRS, CDR2 YFSETQ. Here the CDR3 reads CASSPGRYDRAGAFF. In nucleotides, the CDR3 is TGCGCCAGCAGCCCCGGACGATACGACAGGGCGGGTGCTTTCTTT.

V and J are TRBV29-1 and TRBJ1-5, with D possibly being TRBD1 (6 bases). CDR3 length equals 19 residues. V was trimmed by 6 bases and J by 7 bases, leaving 34 bases between them. Germline V gene sequence: CDR1 SQVTM, CDR2 ANQGSEA. The DNA of the CDR3 is TGCAGCGTATCGCGACAGGTTTCGGAACCCAAATCTAGCAGGCAGCCCCAGCATTTT. Its protein is CSVSRQVSEPKSSRQPQHF.

In this sample, this clone turned up a few times. The chain joins TRBV4-1 to TRBJ1-2; D gene unclear. CDR3 length: 15 residues. The V gene lost 1 base and the J gene lost 4 bases, with 13 bases spanning the gap. In germline, CDR1 is MGHRA, CDR2 YSYEKL. The CDR3 reads CASSQVDLLIYGYTF. The CDR3, as DNA: TGCGCCAGCAGCCAAGTAGATTTGCTGATCTATGGCTACACCTTC.

V is TRBV5-1 and J is TRBJ1-6; 9 bases are shared with TRBD1. The CDR3 is 14 residues long. V lost 7 bases to trimming and J lost 6 bases; unmatched junction nucleotides: 5. CDR1 and CDR2 from the germline V gene are SGHRS and YFSETQ. CDR3 sequence (DNA): TGCGCCAGCGGCGGGACAGGGCCTAATTCACCCCTCCACTTT. Translated, it gives CASGGTGPNSPLHF.

This chain uses TRBV27 with TRBJ2-1; D might be TRBD1 (5 bases). The CDR3 totals 14 residues. Trimming shortened V by 4 bases and J by 2 bases, and 9 bases separated the two germline ends. Germline V CDR1 and CDR2: MNHEY, SMNVEV (reference sequence). The CDR3 bases are TGTGCCAGCAGTTGGGGCGGCCCCTACAATGAGCAGTTCTTC. Protein sequence: CASSWGGPYNEQFF.

V and J are TRBV5-4 and TRBJ1-2; 9 bases line up with TRBD1. The CDR3 covers 15 residues. Trimming removed 0 bases from V and 2 bases from J; junction bases left unmatched: 2. The germline CDR1 and CDR2 sequences are SGHNT and YYREEE (reference sequence). DNA of the CDR3: TGTGCCAGCAGCTTGGTAGGGACAGGGAACTATGGCTACACCTTC. Its protein product is CASSLVGTGNYGYTF.

The chain couples TRBV30 to TRBJ1-3, with TRBD1 matching 9 bases. Germline-derived CDR1 and CDR2 are GTSNPN and SVGIG (reference sequence). V lost 8 bases to trimming and J lost 1 base; unmatched junction nucleotides: 6. The length of the CDR3 is 14 residues. CDR3 loop: CAREDRGSGNTIYF. CDR3 nucleotide sequence: TGTGCCCGGGAGGACAGGGGATCTGGAAACACCATATATTTT.